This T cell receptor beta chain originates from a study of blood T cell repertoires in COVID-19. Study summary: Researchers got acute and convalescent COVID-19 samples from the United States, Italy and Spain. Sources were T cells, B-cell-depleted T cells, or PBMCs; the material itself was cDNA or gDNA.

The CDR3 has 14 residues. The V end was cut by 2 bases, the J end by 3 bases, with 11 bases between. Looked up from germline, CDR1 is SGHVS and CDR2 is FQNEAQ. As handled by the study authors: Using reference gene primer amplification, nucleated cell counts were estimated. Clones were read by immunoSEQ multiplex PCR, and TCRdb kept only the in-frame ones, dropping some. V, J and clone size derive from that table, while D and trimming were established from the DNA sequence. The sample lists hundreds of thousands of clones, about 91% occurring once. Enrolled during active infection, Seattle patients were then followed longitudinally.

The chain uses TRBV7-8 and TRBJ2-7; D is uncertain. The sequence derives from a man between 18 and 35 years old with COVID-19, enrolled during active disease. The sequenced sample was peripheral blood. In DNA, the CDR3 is TGTGCCAGCAGCTTATTGGGCAAAGACTACGAGCAGTACTTC. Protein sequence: CASSLLGKDYEQYF.